One sample yielded the 12 T cell receptor beta chains listed below, sequenced in a study of radiation and T cells in renal cell carcinoma. Time point reported: blood 4 weeks post-SBRT, at nephrectomy. As for treatment: 15 Gy SBRT to primary tumor, nephrectomy 4 weeks later. Libraries were prepared by immunoSEQ multiplex PCR; TCRdb keeps only in-frame clonotypes and omits some of them. The sample contains around 95,000 clones, approximately 80% of which appear only once. The sample here was blood, taken from a patient whose treatment included radiotherapy and nephrectomy. These receptors were obtained from a man aged 60 to 75 with renal cell carcinoma.

This chain joins TRBV6-1 and TRBJ2-7; D might be TRBD1 (6 bases). Germline V CDR1 and CDR2: MNHNS, SASEGT. This CDR3 has 15 amino acids. Trimming took 3 bases from V and 0 from J, leaving 12 bases between them. CDR3 residues: CASSDPGTTSYEQYF. The DNA for the CDR3 is TGTGCCAGCAGTGACCCCGGGACAACCTCCTACGAGCAGTACTTC.

The rearrangement uses TRBV27 and TRBJ2-3, with 8 bases identical to TRBD2. Germline V CDR1 and CDR2: MNHEY, SMNVEV (reference sequence). The CDR3 has 16 residues. V dropped 1 base and J dropped 0; count of bases not matched to a gene: 3. This chain's CDR3 is CASSLYSGTSTDTQYF. The CDR3 DNA reads TGTGCCAGCAGTTTATATAGCGGGACTAGCACAGATACGCAGTATTTT.

V is TRBV21-1 and J is TRBJ1-2. TRBV21-1 is a pseudogene locus. This CDR3 contains 12 residues. This CDR3 is CASSTGDGKDTF. The CDR3 nucleotides are TGTGCCAGCAGCACTGGGGACGGAAAGGACACCTTC.

This clone was detected only once. This chain links TRBV2 with TRBJ2-7; a possible D gene is TRBD1 (6 bases). Germline-derived CDR1 and CDR2 are SNHLY and FYNNEI. Between the trimmed V and J ends, which lost 7 bases and 4 bases, there was a span of 29 bases. There are 18 residues in the CDR3. DNA of the CDR3: TGTGCCAGCAACGGCCCTGCAGGGGCCAGCGCCCTTAGATACGAGCAGTACTTC. Protein sequence: CASNGPAGASALRYEQYF.

J is TRBJ2-7 and V is TRBV27; perhaps TRBD2 as D (7 bases). V was pared by 2 bases and J by 1 base, with 12 bases between. This CDR3 region has 15 residues. The V gene's germline CDR1 is MNHEY and CDR2 SMNVEV (reference sequence). CDR3 bases: TGTGCCAGCAGTTTAAAACAGGGAGGGTCCTACGAGCAGTACTTC. Amino acids: CASSLKQGGSYEQYF.

The genes are TRBV28 and TRBJ1-1, with TRBD1 matching 11 bases. CDR1 is MDHEN and CDR2 is SYDVKM in the germline V gene. The CDR3 has 15 amino acids. J lost 4 bases, V lost 3 bases, and 4 bases had no gene match. This chain's CDR3 is CASSLAGTGGTEAFF. The CDR3 bases are TGTGCCAGCAGTTTGGCCGGGACAGGGGGCACTGAAGCTTTCTTT.

This clone has a handful of counts. The genes are TRBV7-9 and TRBJ2-5; D is perhaps TRBD1 (5 bases). V was pared by 6 bases and J by 9 bases, with 20 bases between. This CDR3 has 14 residues. CDR1 and CDR2 from the germline V gene are SEHNR and FQNEAQ (reference sequence). CDR3 coding DNA: TGTGCCAGCAGTTCAACAGGTAGCCTCGAGGCCCAGTACTTC. Its translation is CASSSTGSLEAQYF. The whole variable domain, remainder taken from reference TRBV7-9 and TRBJ2-5, is DTGVSQNPRHKITKRGQNVTFRCDPISEHNRLYWYRQTLGQGPEFLTYFQNEAQLEKSRLLSDRFSAERPKGSFSTLEIQRTEQGDSAMYLCASSSTGSLEAQYFGPGTRLLVL.

This clone was observed a single time. CDR3 sequence (DNA): TGTGCCAGCAGTTTATTAGGGCGGGAGCGCCGGCGGGAGCAGTACTTC. Its protein product is CASSLLGRERRREQYF. V gene TRBV28 combines with J gene TRBJ2-7; 7 bases align to TRBD2. V gave up 1 base and J gave up 7 bases; unmatched junction bases: 13. Germline-derived CDR1 and CDR2 are MDHEN and SYDVKM. The CDR3 sequence is 16 residues long.

This chain connects TRBV9 to TRBJ2-7, with D perhaps matching TRBD2 (7 bases). The V gene's germline CDR1 is SGDLS and CDR2 YYNGEE. The V gene lost 6 bases and the J gene lost 5 bases, with 18 bases spanning the gap. The CDR3 contains 14 residues. For the CDR3, the DNA is TGTGCCAGCAACTCTATGGGGGGGCAGGACGAGCAGTACTTC. Its protein is CASNSMGGQDEQYF.

The J gene is TRBJ1-3, the V gene TRBV5-5, with D maybe TRBD1 (5 bases). The germline V gene encodes CDR1 SGHKS and CDR2 YYEKEE (reference sequence). The CDR3 covers 15 residues. V dropped 0 bases and J dropped 4 bases, with 11 bases sitting between them. The CDR3 protein is CASSLAGAPGNTIYF. The CDR3 DNA follows: TGTGCCAGCAGCTTGGCCGGGGCGCCCGGAAACACCATATATTTT.

J is TRBJ2-7 and V is TRBV28; unclear D gene. Germline CDR1 and CDR2: MDHEN and SYDVKM. This CDR3 contains 12 residues. V was pared by 6 bases and J by 2 bases, with 8 bases between. The CDR3 loop is CASRGLAYEQYF. In DNA, the CDR3 is TGTGCCAGCAGAGGATTGGCCTACGAGCAGTACTTC.

This clone was seen a single time. This chain joins TRBV28 and TRBJ2-1; 9 bases match TRBD2. V shed 11 bases, J shed 2 bases, and the junction held 10 bases outside the gene matches. Germline loops: CDR1 MDHEN, CDR2 SYDVKM. The CDR3 length is 15 residues. CDR3 nucleotides: TGTGCCTCTTGGATGGCGGGAGGGACCTACAATGAGCAGTTCTTC. Its translation: CASWMAGGTYNEQFF. Complete variable domain (other parts from reference TRBV28 and TRBJ2-1): DVKVTQSSRYLVKRTGEKVFLECVQDMDHENMFWYRQDPGLGLRLIYFSYDVKMKEKGDIPEGYSVSREKKERFSLILESASTNQTSMYLCASWMAGGTYNEQFFGPGTRLTVL.